Each of the 27 T cell receptor beta chains below was sequenced from the same sample in a study of metastatic and nonmetastatic thyroid tumors. Nobody among the patients had been given any treatment before thyroid surgery. With MiXCR, TCRdb reprocessed the PCR reads. The sample has more than 10,000 clones; approximately 24% are singletons. Sequenced: tumor tissue. The receptors stem from a female donor with papillary thyroid cancer or a benign thyroid nodule (not recorded which). Some clones in this sample may be carry-over from other donors' samples.

This chain connects TRBV5-1 to TRBJ1-1; weak D call: TRBD1 (5 bases). The CDR3 sequence is 16 residues long. Germline V lookup: CDR1 SGHRS, CDR2 YFSETQ. The V and J ends lost 4 bases and 1 base respectively, with 17 bases between them. CDR3 residues: CASSSTQGAGNTEAFF. CDR3 nucleotides: TGCGCCAGCAGCAGTACCCAGGGAGCAGGGAACACTGAAGCTTTCTTT. The full variable domain, in which reference TRBV5-1 and TRBJ1-1 provide the parts outside the CDR3, is KAGVTQTPRYLIKTRGQQVTLSCSPISGHRSVSWYQQTPGQGLQFLFEYFSETQRNKGNFPGRFSGRQFSNSRSEMNVSTLELGDSALYLCASSSTQGAGNTEAFFGQGTRLTVV.

This sequence joins TRBV5-1 and TRBJ2-1; 7 nucleotides align to TRBD2. The CDR3 covers 15 residues. In germline, CDR1 is SGHRS, CDR2 YFSETQ. J gave up 4 bases and V 2 bases, and 6 bases lay outside the gene matches. CDR3 sequence: CASSLEGAGYNEQFF. Written as DNA, the CDR3 is TGCGCCAGCAGCTTAGAGGGAGCGGGGTACAATGAGCAGTTCTTC.

Judged by abundance, this clone is medium-sized. This sequence joins TRBV20-1 and TRBJ2-2, with D uncertain. The germline V gene has CDR1 DFQATT and CDR2 SNEGSKA (reference sequence). With 6 bases removed from V and 0 bases from J, the gap between germline ends came to 8 bases. The CDR3 is made up of 13 amino acids. The CDR3 DNA follows: TGCAGTGCAACGCCCCCGAACACCGGGGAGCTGTTTTTT. Translation: CSATPPNTGELFF.

This clone was counted a few times. This chain links TRBV28 with TRBJ1-2, with 10 bases matching TRBD1. With V trimmed by 6 bases and J by 7 bases, 14 bases remained unmatched. Per the germline V gene, CDR1 is MDHEN and CDR2 is SYDVKM. The CDR3 contains 16 residues. CDR3 amino acids: CASSGTDRGRLPGYTF. The CDR3 DNA reads as TGTGCCAGCAGCGGAACAGACAGGGGGCGTCTACCTGGCTACACCTTC.

The chain joins TRBV6-1 to TRBJ2-2; 11 bases are shared with TRBD1. Germline V gene data show CDR1 as MNHNS and CDR2 as SASEGT. V shed 3 bases, J shed 6 bases, and the junction held 3 bases outside the gene matches. There are 15 residues in the CDR3. CDR3 sequence (DNA): TGTGCCAGCAGTGAGGGGACAGGGGGGGCCGGGGAGCTGTTTTTT. Protein sequence: CASSEGTGGAGELFF.

This clone is categorized as medium-sized (0.01 to 0.1%). The rearrangement uses TRBV12-5 and TRBJ2-7; 11 nucleotides match TRBD1. This CDR3 has 14 amino acids. J was trimmed by 5 bases and V by 1 base; bases with no gene match: 1. Germline V gene lookup returns CDR1 LGHNT and CDR2 FRNRAP. The CDR3 protein is CASGLGTGGDEQYF. The CDR3 DNA reads as TGTGCTAGTGGTTTGGGGACAGGGGGCGACGAGCAGTACTTC.

This clone is medium-sized within its sample. The chain combines TRBV10-1 with TRBJ2-7, with 9 bases aligning to TRBD2. The CDR3 sequence is 16 residues long. J was trimmed by 5 bases and V by 7 bases; bases with no gene match: 15. Germline V CDR1 and CDR2: WNHNN, SYGVQD (reference sequence). CDR3 nucleotides: TGCGCCAGCAATAGCCGTGACCTAGCGGGAATCCACGAGCAGTACTTC. It specifies CASNSRDLAGIHEQYF.

This clone turned up a few times. V and J are TRBV7-2 and TRBJ2-1; D is undetermined. This CDR3 spans 14 amino acids. The ends were cut back, 1 base at V and 5 bases at J, with 9 bases in the middle. The germline gives CDR1 SGHTA, CDR2 FQGNSA. As DNA, the CDR3 is TGTGCCAGCAGCTTAGGGCCAGACAACAATGAGCAGTTCTTC. It codes for CASSLGPDNNEQFF.

By its share, this clone is medium-sized. This sequence joins TRBV30 and TRBJ2-7; 9 nucleotides line up with TRBD2. Trimming removed 4 bases from V and 6 bases from J; junction bases left unmatched: 7. The germline gives CDR1 GTSNPN, CDR2 SVGIG (reference sequence). The CDR3 has 13 amino acids. The CDR3 nucleotides are TGTGCCTGGACTCGGCGGGAGGGCCGCGAGCAGTACTTC. This sequence encodes CAWTRREGREQYF.

Sample share makes this clone medium-sized (0.01 to 0.1%). The J gene is TRBJ1-3, the V gene TRBV7-3; D gene unclear. V was cut by 5 bases and J by 4 bases, with 15 bases left in between. Germline CDR1 SGHTA, CDR2 FQGTGA. The CDR3 runs 15 residues. In DNA, the CDR3 is TGTGCCAGCAGCCTAAGCGGCGGGTACGGAAACACCATATATTTT. Amino acid sequence: CASSLSGGYGNTIYF.

Only a few counts were recorded for this clone. Germline and junction disagree at one end, which may indicate a read error. In the same sample, other DNA sequences code for this CDR3. J is TRBJ1-4 and V is TRBV24-1, with D unresolved. The CDR3 consists of 13 residues. Germline lookup yields CDR1 KGHDR and CDR2 SFDVKD. The CDR3 loop reads CATPAGLREKLFF. The CDR3 coding sequence is TGTGCCACCCCCGCGGGTTTACGGGAAAAGCTGTTTTTC.

This clone was detected only a few times. The chain combines TRBV12-3 or TRBV12-4 with TRBJ2-4; D is possibly TRBD2 (7 bases). Trimming stripped 3 bases from V and 7 bases from J, with 22 bases between. CDR3 length: 17 amino acids. CDR3: CASSFEGGPWGRNIQYF. CDR3 nucleotides: TGTGCCAGCAGTTTCGAGGGGGGGCCATGGGGTAGGAACATTCAGTACTTC.

The chain uses TRBV6-1 and TRBJ1-5, with a tentative D call TRBD1 (6 bases). Germline CDR1 MNHNS, CDR2 SASEGT. Between the trimmed V and J ends, which lost 0 bases and 0 bases, there was a span of 9 bases. The CDR3 is made up of 16 amino acids. CDR3 sequence: CASSEAGGFSNQPQHF. The CDR3 nucleotides are TGTGCCAGCAGTGAAGCAGGGGGATTTAGCAATCAGCCCCAGCATTTT.

V gene TRBV7-2 combines with J gene TRBJ2-7; D not resolved. Germline V CDR1 and CDR2: SGHTA, FQGNSA. The CDR3 is made up of 13 amino acids. V lost 5 bases and J 3 bases, leaving 11 bases between the germline ends. The chain's CDR3 is CASSPGPYYEQYF. The DNA of the CDR3 is TGTGCCAGCAGCCCCGGACCTTACTACGAGCAGTACTTC.

The sample holds a few counts of this clone. The V and J genes are TRBV12-3 or TRBV12-4 and TRBJ2-1; D is unclear. This CDR3 is 12 amino acids long. Trimming shortened V by 2 bases and J by 7 bases, and 6 bases separated the two germline ends. The CDR3 here is CASSLFGNEQFF. CDR3 in DNA: TGTGCCAGCAGTTTATTTGGGAATGAGCAGTTCTTC.

The chain joins TRBV10-2 to TRBJ1-2; D is undetermined. CDR1 and CDR2 (germline): WSHSY, SAAADI. This CDR3 region has 14 residues. Trimming removed 0 bases at V and 3 bases at J, with 8 bases between. The CDR3 loop reads CASSESVGYYGYTF. The CDR3 DNA reads as TGCGCCAGCAGTGAGTCTGTAGGCTACTATGGCTACACCTTC.

The genes are TRBV7-9 and TRBJ2-3; the D is unclear. The CDR3 spans 12 residues. Germline lookup yields CDR1 SEHNR and CDR2 FQNEAQ (reference sequence). V gave up 5 bases and J gave up 5 bases, with 8 bases separating them. CDR3 in DNA: TGTGCCAGCAGCGGCCCCAGAGATACGCAGTATTTT. It codes for CASSGPRDTQYF. Drawing the rest from reference TRBV7-9 and TRBJ2-3, the complete variable domain is DTGVSQNPRHKITKRGQNVTFRCDPISEHNRLYWYRQTLGQGPEFLTYFQNEAQLEKSRLLSDRFSAERPKGSFSTLEIQRTEQGDSAMYLCASSGPRDTQYFGPGTRLTVL.

The V and J genes are TRBV6-1 and TRBJ1-6, with TRBD1 identical over 11 bases. Germline trimming cut 1 base from V and 7 bases from J; bases unmatched to any gene: 0. Germline loops: CDR1 MNHNS, CDR2 SASEGT. The CDR3 is made up of 15 amino acids. CDR3 DNA sequence: TGTGCCAGCAGTGAAGGGACAGGGGGCAATTCACCCCTCCACTTT. Protein sequence: CASSEGTGGNSPLHF.

This clone was counted only a few times. The chain couples TRBV28 to TRBJ2-7; D ambiguous. Trimming took 3 bases from V and 4 from J, leaving 19 bases between them. Germline loops: CDR1 MDHEN, CDR2 SYDVKM. The CDR3 totals 16 residues. Written as DNA, the CDR3 is TGTGCCAGCAGTTTCCTATGGCGGAACCAGATGTACGAGCAGTACTTC. Its translation: CASSFLWRNQMYEQYF.

The chain uses TRBV7-2 and TRBJ1-2; D may be TRBD1 (6 bases). The CDR3 is made up of 14 amino acids. The germline V gene has CDR1 SGHTA and CDR2 FQGNSA. Trimming took off 1 base at V and 4 bases at J, with 10 bases between the two ends. The CDR3 protein is CASSLGGGIYGYTF. The CDR3 bases are TGTGCCAGCAGCTTAGGAGGGGGAATCTATGGCTACACCTTC.

This clone qualifies as medium-sized. The chain links TRBV2 to TRBJ1-5, with a possible D match to TRBD1 (5 bases). This CDR3 has 13 amino acids. Germline CDR1 reads SNHLY; CDR2 reads FYNNEI. Trimming removed 7 bases from V and 6 bases from J, with 13 bases in between. In DNA form, the CDR3 reads TGTGCCAGCACCGGGGCAAAGTCTCAGCCCCAGCATTTT. Amino acids: CASTGAKSQPQHF.

This sequence joins TRBV20-1 and TRBJ1-6; D remains ambiguous. V was clipped by 1 base and J by 0 bases, with 13 bases between them. Germline CDR1 reads DFQATT; CDR2 reads SNEGSKA (reference sequence). CDR3 length: 17 residues. This chain's CDR3 is CSARVSGMSSYNSPLHF. Here the CDR3 DNA reads TGCAGTGCTAGAGTCTCGGGGATGAGCTCCTATAATTCACCCCTCCACTTT.

V and J are TRBV7-3 and TRBJ2-1; maybe TRBD1 (5 bases). Trimming cost V 5 bases and J 7 bases, with 9 bases left between them. The CDR3 length is 12 residues. Germline V gene sequence: CDR1 SGHTA, CDR2 FQGTGA. The CDR3 coding sequence is TGTGCCAGCAGCCCGCACAGGAATGAGCAGTTCTTC. Translating gives CASSPHRNEQFF. The full variable domain, completed using reference TRBV7-3 and TRBJ2-1, is GAGVSQTPSNKVTEKGKYVELRCDPISGHTALYWYRQSLGQGPEFLIYFQGTGAADDSGLPNDRFFAVRPEGSVSTLKIQRTERGDSAVYLCASSPHRNEQFFGPGTRLTVL.

The chain links TRBV25-1 to TRBJ2-2; D call uncertain. Germline CDR1 reads MGHDK; CDR2 reads SYGVNS. The CDR3 contains 12 residues. Trimming pared 8 bases from V and 8 bases from J, leaving 12 bases between. This chain's CDR3 is CASRSGGGELFF. Written as DNA, the CDR3 is TGTGCCAGCCGATCGGGTGGGGGGGAGCTGTTTTTT.

This chain links TRBV27 with TRBJ2-1; possibly TRBD1 or TRBD2 for D (5 bases each). Trimming took off 2 bases at V and 4 bases at J, with 15 bases between the two ends. CDR3 length equals 16 residues. Germline V lookup: CDR1 MNHEY, CDR2 SMNVEV (reference sequence). The CDR3 bases are TGTGCCAGCAGTTTACGGCGAGGGGTCGCTTACAATGAGCAGTTCTTC. The encoded protein is CASSLRRGVAYNEQFF.

The chain carries TRBV30 and TRBJ1-4; no clear D. Germline CDR1 and CDR2: GTSNPN and SVGIG (reference sequence). The CDR3 has 12 amino acids. V was cut by 4 bases and J by 5 bases, with 8 bases left in between. The CDR3 is CAWNDLNEKLFF. The CDR3 DNA follows: TGTGCCTGGAATGACCTAAATGAAAAACTGTTTTTT.

Only a few counts were recorded for this clone. The chain recombines TRBV6-1 with TRBJ1-1; 10 bases match TRBD1. This CDR3 contains 15 residues. Germline values: CDR1 MNHNS, CDR2 SASEGT. V lost 6 bases, J lost 11 bases, and 15 bases stayed unmatched. Here the CDR3 reads CASRAGDRGVSEAFF. The DNA of the CDR3 is TGTGCCAGCAGGGCAGGGGACAGGGGCGTTTCGGAGGCTTTCTTT.